A selection of T cell receptor beta chains follows, all from one sample in a study of blood T cells in healthy people across ages. TCRdb reprocessed the 5' RACE reads via MiXCR and lists one record per CDR3 protein. Of about 640,000 distinct CDR3 sequences detected, approximately 59% appear once; the ten largest clones hold 35% to 40%. The sequencing input was blood. These receptors all come from a man aged 55 to 70 in good health. Both conserved end residues are part of each CDR3. The order of the fields is clone size, J gene, D gene, V gene, CDR3 length, CDR3 protein, CDR3 DNA. A D gene is named only where the DNA matches it firmly. Clone size is shown for a subset of rows, as once, few, many or a class of expanded clone.

clone size: NA
J gene: TRBJ2-2
D gene: NA
V gene: TRBV4-1
CDR3 length: 15
CDR3 protein: CASSQERGRAGELFF
CDR3 DNA: TGCGCCAGCAGCCAAGAAAGGGGCAGGGCCGGGGAGCTGTTTTTT

clone size: NA
J gene: TRBJ2-7
D gene: NA
V gene: TRBV29-1
CDR3 length: 10
CDR3 protein: CSVADNEQYF
CDR3 DNA: TGCAGCGTTGCGGATAATGAGCAGTACTTC

clone size: few
J gene: TRBJ2-5
D gene: NA
V gene: TRBV25-1
CDR3 length: 15
CDR3 protein: CASSEALAYQETQYF
CDR3 DNA: TGTGCCAGCAGTGAAGCCCTAGCTTACCAAGAGACCCAGTACTTC

clone size: NA
J gene: TRBJ1-2
D gene: TRBD1
V gene: TRBV5-4
CDR3 length: 15
CDR3 protein: CASSKPGQGFHGYTF
CDR3 DNA: TGTGCCAGCAGCAAACCGGGACAGGGGTTTCATGGCTACACCTTC

clone size: NA
J gene: TRBJ2-3
D gene: NA
V gene: TRBV24-1
CDR3 length: 13
CDR3 protein: CATSDGPLDTQYF
CDR3 DNA: TGTGCCACCAGTGATGGACCTTTGGATACCCAGTATTTT

clone size: NA
J gene: TRBJ2-5
D gene: TRBD2
V gene: TRBV7-6
CDR3 length: 16
CDR3 protein: CATTPPLTSGQETQYF
CDR3 DNA: TGTGCCACCACGCCCCCTCTGACTAGCGGCCAAGAGACCCAGTACTTC

clone size: many
J gene: TRBJ1-5
D gene: NA
V gene: TRBV6-2/TRBV6-3
CDR3 length: 17
CDR3 protein: CASSYRTREWGNQPQHF
CDR3 DNA: TGTGCCAGCAGTTACCGCACGCGGGAGTGGGGCAATCAGCCCCAGCATTTT

clone size: NA
J gene: TRBJ1-1
D gene: NA
V gene: TRBV3-1
CDR3 length: 14
CDR3 protein: CASSPKGYGTEAFF
CDR3 DNA: TGTGCCAGCAGCCCCAAAGGTTATGGGACTGAAGCTTTCTTT

clone size: NA
J gene: TRBJ1-2
D gene: TRBD1
V gene: TRBV5-4
CDR3 length: 16
CDR3 protein: CASSSSRQGLDYGYTF
CDR3 DNA: TGTGCCAGCAGCTCGTCCAGACAGGGGTTGGATTATGGCTACACCTTC

clone size: few
J gene: TRBJ2-1
D gene: NA
V gene: TRBV9
CDR3 length: 10
CDR3 protein: CASSGTEQFF
CDR3 DNA: TGTGCCAGCAGCGGGACAGAGCAGTTCTTC

clone size: NA
J gene: TRBJ2-5
D gene: NA
V gene: TRBV15
CDR3 length: 16
CDR3 protein: CATSRDQALAGRTQYF
CDR3 DNA: TGTGCCACCAGCAGAGATCAGGCCCTCGCGGGTCGGACCCAGTACTTC

clone size: NA
J gene: TRBJ1-1
D gene: NA
V gene: TRBV21-1
CDR3 length: 18
CDR3 protein: CASSKVEGSGSGDTEAFF
CDR3 DNA: TGTGCCAGCAGCAAAGTCGAGGGCAGCGGTTCTGGGGACACTGAAGCTTTCTTT

clone size: NA
J gene: TRBJ2-3
D gene: NA
V gene: TRBV14
CDR3 length: 16
CDR3 protein: CASSQDWNGLADTQYF
CDR3 DNA: TGTGCCAGCAGCCAAGATTGGAATGGGTTAGCAGATACGCAGTATTTT

clone size: NA
J gene: TRBJ2-3
D gene: NA
V gene: TRBV6-2/TRBV6-3
CDR3 length: 13
CDR3 protein: CASSTSGGGTQYF
CDR3 DNA: TGTGCCAGCAGTACGAGCGGAGGAGGTACGCAGTATTTT

clone size: NA
J gene: TRBJ2-3
D gene: NA
V gene: TRBV3-1
CDR3 length: 14
CDR3 protein: CASSQGDGEDTQYF
CDR3 DNA: TGTGCCAGCAGCCAAGGGGACGGGGAGGATACGCAGTATTTT

clone size: NA
J gene: TRBJ2-6
D gene: NA
V gene: TRBV12-3/TRBV12-4
CDR3 length: 15
CDR3 protein: CASVPTLSGANVLTF
CDR3 DNA: TGTGCCAGTGTTCCGACTTTATCTGGGGCCAACGTCCTGACTTTC

clone size: NA
J gene: TRBJ2-3
D gene: NA
V gene: TRBV12-3/TRBV12-4
CDR3 length: 14
CDR3 protein: CASNRRTNTDTQYF
CDR3 DNA: TGTGCCAGCAATAGAAGGACTAACACAGATACGCAGTATTTT

clone size: few
J gene: TRBJ1-6
D gene: NA
V gene: TRBV27
CDR3 length: 15
CDR3 protein: CASSLVSSYNSPLHF
CDR3 DNA: TGTGCCAGCAGTTTGGTGAGCTCCTATAATTCACCCCTCCACTTT

clone size: NA
J gene: TRBJ2-7
D gene: TRBD2
V gene: TRBV7-2
CDR3 length: 14
CDR3 protein: CACSLTSGIYEQYF
CDR3 DNA: TGTGCCTGCAGCTTAACTAGCGGGATCTACGAGCAGTACTTC

clone size: many
J gene: TRBJ2-6
D gene: NA
V gene: TRBV29-1
CDR3 length: 11
CDR3 protein: CSVGGANVLTF
CDR3 DNA: TGCAGCGTTGGGGGGGCCAACGTCCTGACTTTC

clone size: NA
J gene: TRBJ2-7
D gene: NA
V gene: TRBV6-2/TRBV6-3
CDR3 length: 14
CDR3 protein: CASSLGIWVNEQYF
CDR3 DNA: TGTGCCAGCAGTTTGGGGATTTGGGTCAATGAGCAGTACTTC

clone size: many
J gene: TRBJ2-5
D gene: NA
V gene: TRBV5-1
CDR3 length: 13
CDR3 protein: CASSLGGQETQYF
CDR3 DNA: TGTGCCAGCAGTTTGGGCGGACAAGAGACCCAGTACTTC

clone size: few
J gene: TRBJ2-7
D gene: NA
V gene: TRBV20-1
CDR3 length: 12
CDR3 protein: CSARGRLGEQYF
CDR3 DNA: TGCAGTGCTAGAGGCAGGTTGGGCGAGCAGTACTTC

clone size: few
J gene: TRBJ2-1
D gene: TRBD2
V gene: TRBV11-2
CDR3 length: 14
CDR3 protein: CASSLRGDYNEQFF
CDR3 DNA: TGTGCCAGCAGCTTGCGGGGGGACTACAATGAGCAGTTCTTC

clone size: NA
J gene: TRBJ2-1
D gene: NA
V gene: TRBV2
CDR3 length: 12
CDR3 protein: CASSTQYNEQFF
CDR3 DNA: TGTGCCAGCAGTACGCAGTACAATGAGCAGTTCTTC

clone size: NA
J gene: TRBJ2-7
D gene: NA
V gene: TRBV28
CDR3 length: 13
CDR3 protein: CASRSGTNNEQYF
CDR3 DNA: TGTGCCAGCAGATCCGGGACAAACAATGAGCAGTACTTC

clone size: NA
J gene: TRBJ2-6
D gene: TRBD1
V gene: TRBV6-1
CDR3 length: 16
CDR3 protein: CASSGQGAAGANVLTF
CDR3 DNA: TGTGCCAGCAGTGGACAGGGGGCAGCTGGGGCCAACGTCCTGACTTTC

clone size: NA
J gene: TRBJ2-3
D gene: TRBD2
V gene: TRBV20-1
CDR3 length: 14
CDR3 protein: CSASGGAGTDTQYF
CDR3 DNA: TGCAGTGCTAGCGGGGGGGCCGGGACAGATACGCAGTATTTT

clone size: NA
J gene: TRBJ2-3
D gene: TRBD2
V gene: TRBV29-1
CDR3 length: 14
CDR3 protein: CSVEAGGNTDTQYF
CDR3 DNA: TGCAGCGTTGAAGCGGGGGGAAACACAGATACGCAGTATTTT

clone size: NA
J gene: TRBJ2-1
D gene: TRBD2
V gene: TRBV20-1
CDR3 length: 16
CDR3 protein: CSASGPVERGGGEQFF
CDR3 DNA: TGCAGTGCCTCCGGGCCAGTGGAGCGGGGGGGCGGTGAGCAGTTCTTC

clone size: NA
J gene: TRBJ2-3
D gene: NA
V gene: TRBV13
CDR3 length: 14
CDR3 protein: CASSTRRSTDTQYF
CDR3 DNA: TGTGCCAGCAGCACCCGGAGGAGCACAGATACGCAGTATTTT

clone size: NA
J gene: TRBJ2-7
D gene: NA
V gene: TRBV12-3/TRBV12-4
CDR3 length: 12
CDR3 protein: CASSLRGAEQYF
CDR3 DNA: TGTGCCAGCAGTCTCAGGGGAGCCGAGCAGTACTTC

clone size: few
J gene: TRBJ1-6
D gene: NA
V gene: TRBV7-9
CDR3 length: 12
CDR3 protein: CASTRGISPLHF
CDR3 DNA: TGTGCCAGCACACGCGGCATATCACCCCTCCACTTT

clone size: NA
J gene: TRBJ2-3
D gene: NA
V gene: TRBV20-1
CDR3 length: 14
CDR3 protein: CSARDPRGTDTQYF
CDR3 DNA: TGCAGTGCTAGAGATCCCCGGGGCACAGATACGCAGTATTTT

clone size: NA
J gene: TRBJ1-2
D gene: NA
V gene: TRBV7-9
CDR3 length: 14
CDR3 protein: CASSWGGRADGYTF
CDR3 DNA: TGTGCCAGCAGCTGGGGGGGCAGGGCCGATGGCTACACCTTC

clone size: NA
J gene: TRBJ2-5
D gene: NA
V gene: TRBV6-5
CDR3 length: 13
CDR3 protein: CASKRGSVETQYF
CDR3 DNA: TGTGCCAGCAAACGGGGTAGTGTCGAGACCCAGTACTTC

clone size: few
J gene: TRBJ2-6
D gene: NA
V gene: TRBV5-6
CDR3 length: 13
CDR3 protein: CASSTMRANVLTF
CDR3 DNA: TGTGCCAGCAGCACGATGAGGGCCAACGTCCTGACTTTC

clone size: few
J gene: TRBJ2-5
D gene: TRBD2
V gene: TRBV20-1
CDR3 length: 16
CDR3 protein: CSARDMKRGGKETQYF
CDR3 DNA: TGCAGTGCTAGAGATATGAAGCGGGGGGGCAAAGAGACCCAGTACTTC

clone size: many
J gene: TRBJ2-5
D gene: NA
V gene: TRBV5-1
CDR3 length: 14
CDR3 protein: CASSPGLNGETQYF
CDR3 DNA: TGCGCCAGCAGCCCGGGACTCAACGGGGAGACCCAGTACTTC

clone size: NA
J gene: TRBJ2-5
D gene: TRBD2
V gene: TRBV4-2
CDR3 length: 16
CDR3 protein: CASSQLSSGGLETQYF
CDR3 DNA: TGTGCCAGCAGCCAACTCTCTAGCGGGGGGTTGGAGACCCAGTACTTC

clone size: NA
J gene: TRBJ1-1
D gene: NA
V gene: TRBV20-1
CDR3 length: 12
CDR3 protein: CSAPGMNTEAFF
CDR3 DNA: TGCAGTGCCCCGGGGATGAACACTGAAGCTTTCTTT

clone size: few
J gene: TRBJ2-7
D gene: TRBD1
V gene: TRBV28
CDR3 length: 14
CDR3 protein: CASSSGTAAYEQYF
CDR3 DNA: TGTGCCAGCAGTTCCGGGACAGCAGCATACGAGCAGTACTTC

clone size: NA
J gene: TRBJ2-3
D gene: NA
V gene: TRBV7-9
CDR3 length: 15
CDR3 protein: CASSLTGVGTDTQYF
CDR3 DNA: TGTGCCAGCAGCTTAACCGGGGTAGGGACAGATACGCAGTATTTT

clone size: few
J gene: TRBJ1-5
D gene: NA
V gene: TRBV5-1
CDR3 length: 14
CDR3 protein: CASMGGDKAQPQHF
CDR3 DNA: TGCGCCAGCATGGGGGGTGACAAGGCTCAGCCCCAGCATTTT